Listed below are T cell receptor beta chains from one sample, sequenced in a study of CD8+ T cells in alopecia areata. Generated by immunoSEQ multiplex PCR, the TCRdb table keeps only in-frame clones and is missing some. The sample includes about 130,000 clones, around 50% of them seen just once. The sample was CD4+ T cells sorted from blood, taken at week 0. The source is a human donor with alopecia areata. CDR3s include the opening cysteine and the closing phenylalanine or tryptophan. D genes are given only for firm matches. Only part of the rows carry a size: once, few, many, or a class if the clone is expanded.

d_call: -
j_call: TRBJ2-2
clone_size: -
v_call: TRBV5-1
cdr3_nt: TGCGCCAGCAGCTTGGTGGCCGCGAACACCGGGGAGCTGTTTTTT
cdr3_aa: CASSLVAANTGELFF

d_call: TRBD1
j_call: TRBJ2-5
clone_size: few
v_call: TRBV27
cdr3_nt: TGTGCCAGCAGTTTATTCAACTCAGGGGGCGCGGAGACCCAGTACTTC
cdr3_aa: CASSLFNSGGAETQYF

d_call: TRBD1
j_call: TRBJ1-6
clone_size: few
v_call: TRBV7-9
cdr3_nt: TGTGCCAGCAGGAAGACAGGGGAATTTTACTTCCACTTT
cdr3_aa: CASRKTGEFYFHF

d_call: -
j_call: TRBJ1-2
clone_size: -
v_call: TRBV7-2
cdr3_nt: TGTGCCAGCAGCGCTTATCGACCAGGGTCTAACTATGGCTACACCTTC
cdr3_aa: CASSAYRPGSNYGYTF

d_call: -
j_call: TRBJ1-2
clone_size: -
v_call: TRBV7-8
cdr3_nt: TGTGCCAGCAGCTTAGGCCTCTACAGGGACTTGGGCTACACCTTC
cdr3_aa: CASSLGLYRDLGYTF

d_call: -
j_call: TRBJ2-1
clone_size: -
v_call: TRBV18
cdr3_nt: TGTGCCAGCTCACCACCAAGTCAAGGGAACAATGAGCAGTTCTTC
cdr3_aa: CASSPPSQGNNEQFF

d_call: -
j_call: TRBJ1-1
clone_size: -
v_call: TRBV6-5
cdr3_nt: TGTGCCAGCAGGACCCCGAAGGGGGCTTTCTTT
cdr3_aa: CASRTPKGAFF

d_call: TRBD2
j_call: TRBJ2-2
clone_size: -
v_call: TRBV5-4
cdr3_nt: TGTGCCAGCAGCGGGTGGGACCCCGGGGGGACCGGGGAGCTGTTTTTT
cdr3_aa: CASSGWDPGGTGELFF

d_call: -
j_call: TRBJ1-2
clone_size: -
v_call: TRBV4-3
cdr3_nt: TGCGCCAGCAGCCAACAAAGACGTGGTGGCTACACCTTC
cdr3_aa: CASSQQRRGGYTF

d_call: TRBD2
j_call: TRBJ2-1
clone_size: once
v_call: TRBV5-1
cdr3_nt: TGCGCCAGCAGCTTGGTAGCGGGAGGACCAGGTGAGCAGTTCTTC
cdr3_aa: CASSLVAGGPGEQFF

d_call: -
j_call: TRBJ2-6
clone_size: -
v_call: TRBV7-9
cdr3_nt: TGTGCCAGCAGCCCCCGTGTCTCTGGGGCCAACGTCCTGACTTTC
cdr3_aa: CASSPRVSGANVLTF

d_call: -
j_call: TRBJ2-3
clone_size: -
v_call: TRBV5-1
cdr3_nt: TGCGCCAGCAGCTTGGACTCTACTACGCAGTATTTT
cdr3_aa: CASSLDSTTQYF

d_call: -
j_call: TRBJ1-1
clone_size: -
v_call: TRBV11-2
cdr3_nt: TGTGCCAGCAGCTTGAGGGACACTGAAGCTTTCTTT
cdr3_aa: CASSLRDTEAFF

d_call: -
j_call: TRBJ2-7
clone_size: -
v_call: TRBV6-5
cdr3_nt: TGTGCCAGCAGGCAAGAAAGCTCCTACGAGCAGTACTTC
cdr3_aa: CASRQESSYEQYF

d_call: -
j_call: TRBJ2-7
clone_size: -
v_call: TRBV5-1
cdr3_nt: TGCGCCAGCAGCCCGGGGTCGGGGGCCTACGAGCAGTACTTC
cdr3_aa: CASSPGSGAYEQYF

d_call: TRBD1
j_call: TRBJ2-1
clone_size: -
v_call: TRBV7-8
cdr3_nt: TGTGCCAGCAGCGACAGGGTTCTAAACAATGAGCAGTTCTTC
cdr3_aa: CASSDRVLNNEQFF

d_call: -
j_call: TRBJ2-5
clone_size: once
v_call: TRBV7-9
cdr3_nt: TGTGCCAGCAGCTTAGCCGAGACCCAGTACTTC
cdr3_aa: CASSLAETQYF

d_call: TRBD1
j_call: TRBJ2-5
clone_size: few
v_call: TRBV4-1
cdr3_nt: TGCGCCAGCAGCCAAGAGGGACAGGGAGGGGAGACCCAGTACTTC
cdr3_aa: CASSQEGQGGETQYF

d_call: -
j_call: TRBJ1-5
clone_size: few
v_call: TRBV5-6
cdr3_nt: TGTGCCAGCAGCGGAACACGGACAGGCAATCAGCCCCAGCATTTT
cdr3_aa: CASSGTRTGNQPQHF

d_call: TRBD1
j_call: TRBJ2-7
clone_size: -
v_call: TRBV7-2
cdr3_nt: TGTGCCAGCAGCCCGGGACAGCAATACGAGCAGTACTTC
cdr3_aa: CASSPGQQYEQYF

d_call: TRBD2
j_call: TRBJ2-1
clone_size: -
v_call: TRBV5-1
cdr3_nt: TGCGCCAGCAGCTTCACTAGCGGGAGGAATGAGCAGTTCTTC
cdr3_aa: CASSFTSGRNEQFF

d_call: TRBD1
j_call: TRBJ2-1
clone_size: -
v_call: TRBV7-9
cdr3_nt: TGTGCCAGCAGCTTAGGGGGACAGGGTTGGGAGCAGTTCTTC
cdr3_aa: CASSLGGQGWEQFF

d_call: -
j_call: TRBJ1-1
clone_size: few
v_call: TRBV4-2
cdr3_nt: TGTGCCAGCAGCCAAGACGGCGGGAAGGAGGGCACTGAAGCTTTCTTT
cdr3_aa: CASSQDGGKEGTEAFF

d_call: TRBD2
j_call: TRBJ2-5
clone_size: -
v_call: TRBV5-1
cdr3_nt: TGCGCCAGCAGCCTGGGACTAGCGGGGCCGGAGACCCAGTACTTC
cdr3_aa: CASSLGLAGPETQYF

d_call: -
j_call: TRBJ1-3
clone_size: few
v_call: TRBV10-3
cdr3_nt: TGTGCCATCAGTCAGACAGACTCTGGAAACACCATATATTTT
cdr3_aa: CAISQTDSGNTIYF

d_call: -
j_call: TRBJ2-6
clone_size: -
v_call: TRBV5-1
cdr3_nt: TGCGCCAGCAGCGGGGACACTTTCTCTGGGGCCAACGTCCTGACTTTC
cdr3_aa: CASSGDTFSGANVLTF

d_call: -
j_call: TRBJ2-5
clone_size: -
v_call: TRBV2
cdr3_nt: TGTGCCAGCAGCCCCTTCAGGGAAGAGACCCAGTACTTC
cdr3_aa: CASSPFREETQYF

d_call: -
j_call: TRBJ2-1
clone_size: -
v_call: TRBV4-1
cdr3_nt: TGCGCCAGCAGCCAAGATTACGCGGAAACCTACAATGAGCAGTTCTTC
cdr3_aa: CASSQDYAETYNEQFF

d_call: TRBD2
j_call: TRBJ2-3
clone_size: -
v_call: TRBV5-1
cdr3_nt: TGCGCCAGCAGCTTGGCGGCGGGGGGGCTCGGCACAGATACGCAGTATTTT
cdr3_aa: CASSLAAGGLGTDTQYF

d_call: TRBD1
j_call: TRBJ2-1
clone_size: few
v_call: TRBV7-7
cdr3_nt: TGTGCCAGCAGCCGGGACAGGTACAATGAGCAGTTCTTC
cdr3_aa: CASSRDRYNEQFF

d_call: -
j_call: TRBJ2-7
clone_size: -
v_call: TRBV18
cdr3_nt: TGTGCCAGCTCACCACAGGGCAGGGTAAACTACGAGCAGTACTTC
cdr3_aa: CASSPQGRVNYEQYF

d_call: -
j_call: TRBJ1-5
clone_size: -
v_call: TRBV4-2
cdr3_nt: TGTGCCAGCAGTCCCGGCCAGGTCGTTAATCAGCCCCAGCATTTT
cdr3_aa: CASSPGQVVNQPQHF

d_call: -
j_call: TRBJ1-6
clone_size: -
v_call: TRBV4-3
cdr3_nt: TGCGCCAGCAGCAGCAGGGTGGATGGGAATTCACCCCTCCACTTT
cdr3_aa: CASSSRVDGNSPLHF

d_call: -
j_call: TRBJ1-2
clone_size: once
v_call: TRBV30
cdr3_nt: TGTGCCTGGAGTCTTCCCCCGACCGACTATGGCTACACCTTC
cdr3_aa: CAWSLPPTDYGYTF

d_call: -
j_call: TRBJ1-1
clone_size: -
v_call: TRBV5-6
cdr3_nt: TGTGCCAGCAGCGAAAGACAGGCTTTGGCAGCTTTCTTT
cdr3_aa: CASSERQALAAFF

d_call: TRBD1
j_call: TRBJ2-7
clone_size: few
v_call: TRBV28
cdr3_nt: TGTGCCAGCAGTTTATGGGGGACAGGGGCCTACGAGCAGTACTTC
cdr3_aa: CASSLWGTGAYEQYF

d_call: -
j_call: TRBJ1-1
clone_size: -
v_call: TRBV28
cdr3_nt: TGTGCCAGCAGTCCATACTTTATCAGGACTGAAGCTTTCTTT
cdr3_aa: CASSPYFIRTEAFF

d_call: TRBD2
j_call: TRBJ2-1
clone_size: -
v_call: TRBV5-1
cdr3_nt: TGCGCCAGCAGCCCCGGGGCTAGCGGGAGGAGGTTCCATGAGCAGTTCTTC
cdr3_aa: CASSPGASGRRFHEQFF

d_call: TRBD2
j_call: TRBJ2-5
clone_size: -
v_call: TRBV4-3
cdr3_nt: TGCGCCAGCAGCCAAGGACTAGCGGGAATGGAGACCCAGTACTTC
cdr3_aa: CASSQGLAGMETQYF

d_call: TRBD1
j_call: TRBJ2-1
clone_size: -
v_call: TRBV7-9
cdr3_nt: TGTGCCAGCAGCTCGGCCGGGACAGGGGTCAGGGGTGAGCAGTTCTTC
cdr3_aa: CASSSAGTGVRGEQFF

d_call: -
j_call: TRBJ2-2
clone_size: -
v_call: TRBV10-3
cdr3_nt: TGTGCCATCAGACCTACAGGGCGGGTTAACACCGGGGAGCTGTTTTTT
cdr3_aa: CAIRPTGRVNTGELFF

d_call: -
j_call: TRBJ1-1
clone_size: few
v_call: TRBV7-3
cdr3_nt: TGTGCCAGCAGCTTACAAGCGAACACTGAAGCTTTCTTT
cdr3_aa: CASSLQANTEAFF

d_call: -
j_call: TRBJ1-3
clone_size: -
v_call: TRBV15
cdr3_nt: TGTGCCACCAGCAGGGGCCTTTCTGGAAACACCATATATTTT
cdr3_aa: CATSRGLSGNTIYF

d_call: TRBD1
j_call: TRBJ2-5
clone_size: -
v_call: TRBV5-1
cdr3_nt: TGCGCCAGCAGCCCCGGGACAGGGACAGAGACCCAGTACTTC
cdr3_aa: CASSPGTGTETQYF

d_call: -
j_call: TRBJ1-1
clone_size: -
v_call: TRBV7-9
cdr3_nt: TGTGCCAGCAGCTTAGATGGGGGGAATACTGAAGCTTTCTTT
cdr3_aa: CASSLDGGNTEAFF

d_call: TRBD1
j_call: TRBJ1-6
clone_size: few
v_call: TRBV29-1
cdr3_nt: TGCAGCGTACAGACAGGGAGTAATTCACCCCTCCACTTT
cdr3_aa: CSVQTGSNSPLHF

d_call: -
j_call: TRBJ2-7
clone_size: -
v_call: TRBV7-3
cdr3_nt: TGTGCCAGCAGCGCCGACATGGAGAGGGAGCAGTACTTC
cdr3_aa: CASSADMEREQYF

d_call: -
j_call: TRBJ2-7
clone_size: few
v_call: TRBV7-2
cdr3_nt: TGTGCCAGCAGATCTCCCGGGACCGGCGACTACGAGCAGTACTTC
cdr3_aa: CASRSPGTGDYEQYF

d_call: -
j_call: TRBJ2-1
clone_size: -
v_call: TRBV9
cdr3_nt: TGTGCCAGCAGCGTAGTGAGTAACCCAACTGAGCAGTTCTTC
cdr3_aa: CASSVVSNPTEQFF

d_call: TRBD1
j_call: TRBJ1-1
clone_size: -
v_call: TRBV29-1
cdr3_nt: TGCAGCGCCCAAACAGGGGGCACTGAAGCTTTCTTT
cdr3_aa: CSAQTGGTEAFF

d_call: -
j_call: TRBJ1-1
clone_size: -
v_call: TRBV2
cdr3_nt: TGTGCCAGCACTCGCCGTCCGAACACTGAAGCTTTCTTT
cdr3_aa: CASTRRPNTEAFF

d_call: TRBD1
j_call: TRBJ2-7
clone_size: once
v_call: TRBV5-5
cdr3_nt: TGTGCCAGCAGCTTCCGGGACAGTGATTACGAGCAGTACTTC
cdr3_aa: CASSFRDSDYEQYF

d_call: -
j_call: TRBJ1-5
clone_size: -
v_call: TRBV7-2
cdr3_nt: TGTGCCAGCAGCTTAGGGACGGAATACACAGATACGCAGCATTTT
cdr3_aa: CASSLGTEYTDTQHF